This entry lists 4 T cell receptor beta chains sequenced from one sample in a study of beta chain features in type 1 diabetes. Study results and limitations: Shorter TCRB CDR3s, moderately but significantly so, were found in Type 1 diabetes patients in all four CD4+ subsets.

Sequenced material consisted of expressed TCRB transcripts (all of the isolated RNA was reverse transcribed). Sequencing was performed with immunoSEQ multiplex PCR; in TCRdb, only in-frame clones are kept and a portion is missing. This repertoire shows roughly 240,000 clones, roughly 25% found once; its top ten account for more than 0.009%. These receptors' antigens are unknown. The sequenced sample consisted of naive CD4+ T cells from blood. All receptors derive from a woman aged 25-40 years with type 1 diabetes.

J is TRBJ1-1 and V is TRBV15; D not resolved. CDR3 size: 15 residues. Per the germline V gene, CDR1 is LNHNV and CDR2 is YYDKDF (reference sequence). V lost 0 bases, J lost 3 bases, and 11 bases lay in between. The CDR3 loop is CATSRDLVTYTEAFF. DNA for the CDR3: TGTGCCACCAGCAGAGATCTTGTCACTTACACTGAAGCTTTCTTT.

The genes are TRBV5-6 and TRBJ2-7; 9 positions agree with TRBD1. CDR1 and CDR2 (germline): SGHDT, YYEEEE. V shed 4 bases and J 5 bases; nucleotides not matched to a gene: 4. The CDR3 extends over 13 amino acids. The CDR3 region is CASSRGQGDEQYF. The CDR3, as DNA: TGTGCCAGCAGCAGGGGACAGGGCGACGAGCAGTACTTC.

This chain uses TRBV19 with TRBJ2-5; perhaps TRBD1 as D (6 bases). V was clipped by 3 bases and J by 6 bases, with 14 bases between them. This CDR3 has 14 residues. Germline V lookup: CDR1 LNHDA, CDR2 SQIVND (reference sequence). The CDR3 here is CASSILGGRKTQYF. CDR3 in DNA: TGTGCCAGTAGTATCCTTGGGGGCCGGAAGACCCAGTACTTC.

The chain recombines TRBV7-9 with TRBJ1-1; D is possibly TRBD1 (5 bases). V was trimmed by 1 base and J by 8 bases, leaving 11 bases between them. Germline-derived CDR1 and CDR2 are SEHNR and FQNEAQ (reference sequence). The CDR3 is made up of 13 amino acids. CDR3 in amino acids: CASSLGGDREAFF. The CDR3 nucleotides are TGTGCCAGCAGCTTAGGGGGGGACCGGGAAGCTTTCTTT.